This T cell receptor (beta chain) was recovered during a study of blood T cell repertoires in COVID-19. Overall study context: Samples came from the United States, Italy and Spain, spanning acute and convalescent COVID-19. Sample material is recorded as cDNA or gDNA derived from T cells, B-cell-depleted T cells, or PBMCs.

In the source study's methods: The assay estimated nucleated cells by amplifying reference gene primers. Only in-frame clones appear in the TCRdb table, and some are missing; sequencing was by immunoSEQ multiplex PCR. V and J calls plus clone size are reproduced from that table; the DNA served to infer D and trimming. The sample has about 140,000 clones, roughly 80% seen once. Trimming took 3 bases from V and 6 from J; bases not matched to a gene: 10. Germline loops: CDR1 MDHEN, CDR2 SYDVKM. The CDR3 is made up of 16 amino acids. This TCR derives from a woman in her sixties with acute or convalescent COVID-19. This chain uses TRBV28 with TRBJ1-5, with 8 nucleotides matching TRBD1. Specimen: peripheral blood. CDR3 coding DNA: TGTGCCAGCAGTTTCCCCCCAGGGGGCGCGGGTCAGCCCCAGCATTTT. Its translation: CASSFPPGGAGQPQHF.